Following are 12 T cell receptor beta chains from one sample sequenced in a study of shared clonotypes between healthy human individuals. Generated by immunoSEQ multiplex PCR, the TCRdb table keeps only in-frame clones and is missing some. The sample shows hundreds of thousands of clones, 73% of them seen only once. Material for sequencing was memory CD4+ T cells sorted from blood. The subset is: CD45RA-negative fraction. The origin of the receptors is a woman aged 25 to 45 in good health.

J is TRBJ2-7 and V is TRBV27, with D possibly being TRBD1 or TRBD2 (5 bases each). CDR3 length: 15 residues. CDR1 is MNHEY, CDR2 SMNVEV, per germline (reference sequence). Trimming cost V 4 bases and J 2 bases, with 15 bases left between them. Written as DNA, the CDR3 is TGTGCCAGCAGTTCGACCGGGACCCCGCCCTACGAGCAGTACTTC. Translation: CASSSTGTPPYEQYF.

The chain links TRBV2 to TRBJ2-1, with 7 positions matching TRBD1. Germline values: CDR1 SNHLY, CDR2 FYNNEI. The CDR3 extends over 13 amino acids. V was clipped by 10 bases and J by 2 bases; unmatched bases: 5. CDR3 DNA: TGTGCCATCTACAGGGGAACCTACAATGAGCAGTTCTTC. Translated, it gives CAIYRGTYNEQFF.

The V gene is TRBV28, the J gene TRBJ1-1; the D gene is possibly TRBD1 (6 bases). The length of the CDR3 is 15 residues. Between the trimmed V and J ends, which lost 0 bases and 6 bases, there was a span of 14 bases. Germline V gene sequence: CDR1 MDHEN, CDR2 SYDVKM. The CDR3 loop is CASSLWGATKAEAFF. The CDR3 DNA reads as TGTGCCAGCAGTTTATGGGGGGCTACGAAGGCTGAAGCTTTCTTT.

CDR3 sequence reads: CASSSPVGPGTGTRTSGQYF. The CDR3 coding sequence is TGTGCCAGCAGCTCCCCCGTCGGTCCTGGGACAGGGACCCGAACTTCCGGGCAGTACTTC. The chain joins TRBV27 to TRBJ2-7; 9 nucleotides line up with TRBD1. Germline V gene lookup returns CDR1 MNHEY and CDR2 SMNVEV (reference sequence). The CDR3 covers 20 residues. Trimming removed 6 bases from V and 9 bases from J; junction bases left unmatched: 30.

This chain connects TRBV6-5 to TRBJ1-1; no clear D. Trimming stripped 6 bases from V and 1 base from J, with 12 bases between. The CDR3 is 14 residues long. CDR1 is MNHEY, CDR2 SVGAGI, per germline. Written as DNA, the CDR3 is TGTGCCAGCAGGATGGGTTCTCGGAACACTGAAGCTTTCTTT. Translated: CASRMGSRNTEAFF.

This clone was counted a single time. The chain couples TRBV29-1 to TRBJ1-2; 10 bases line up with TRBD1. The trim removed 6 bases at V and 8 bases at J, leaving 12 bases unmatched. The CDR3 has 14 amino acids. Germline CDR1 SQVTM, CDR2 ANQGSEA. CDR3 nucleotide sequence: TGCAGCGTGAGGACAGGGGGTATCGCCGGCGGCTACACCTTC. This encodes CSVRTGGIAGGYTF.

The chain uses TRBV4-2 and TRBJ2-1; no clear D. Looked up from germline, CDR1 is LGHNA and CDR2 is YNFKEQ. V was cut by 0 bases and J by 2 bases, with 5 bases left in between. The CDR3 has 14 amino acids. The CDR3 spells CASSQDKTYNEQFF. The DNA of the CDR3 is TGTGCCAGCAGCCAAGACAAGACCTACAATGAGCAGTTCTTC.

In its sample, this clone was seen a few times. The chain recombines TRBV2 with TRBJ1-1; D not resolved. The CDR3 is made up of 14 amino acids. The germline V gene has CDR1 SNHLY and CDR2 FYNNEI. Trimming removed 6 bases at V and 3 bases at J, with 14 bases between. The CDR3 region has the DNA TGTGCCAGCAGAGTTGACGGGGTACACACTGAAGCTTTCTTT. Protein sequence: CASRVDGVHTEAFF.

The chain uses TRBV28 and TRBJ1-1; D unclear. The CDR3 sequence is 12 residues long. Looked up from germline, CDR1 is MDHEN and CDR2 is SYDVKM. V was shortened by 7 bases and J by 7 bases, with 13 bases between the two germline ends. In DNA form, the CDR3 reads TGTGCCAGCACCCGGATGGGCCGTGAAGCTTTCTTT. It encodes CASTRMGREAFF.

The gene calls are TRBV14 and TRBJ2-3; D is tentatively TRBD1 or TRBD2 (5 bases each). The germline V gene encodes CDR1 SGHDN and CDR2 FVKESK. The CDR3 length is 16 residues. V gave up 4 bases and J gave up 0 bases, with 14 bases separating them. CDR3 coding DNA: TGTGCCAGCAGCCTCAGACCCGGGACCAGCACAGATACGCAGTATTTT. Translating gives CASSLRPGTSTDTQYF.

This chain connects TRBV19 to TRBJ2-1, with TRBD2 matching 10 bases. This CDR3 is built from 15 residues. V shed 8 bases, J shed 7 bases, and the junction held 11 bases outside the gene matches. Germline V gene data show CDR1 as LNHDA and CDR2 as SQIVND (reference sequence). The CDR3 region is CASLASGSGGNEQFF. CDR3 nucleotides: TGTGCCAGTCTGGCTAGCGGGAGTGGAGGGAATGAGCAGTTCTTC.

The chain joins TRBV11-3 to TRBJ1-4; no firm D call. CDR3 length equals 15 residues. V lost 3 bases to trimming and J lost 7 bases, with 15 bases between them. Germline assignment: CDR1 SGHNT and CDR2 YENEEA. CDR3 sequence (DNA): TGTGCCAGCAGCTTCACCCCCAGCGTAATTGAAAAACTGTTTTTT. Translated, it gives CASSFTPSVIEKLFF. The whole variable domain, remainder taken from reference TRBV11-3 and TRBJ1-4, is EAGVVQSPRYKIIEKKQPVAFWCNPISGHNTLYWYLQNLGQGPELLIRYENEEAVDDSQLPKDRFSAERLKGVDSTLKIQPAELGDSAVYLCASSFTPSVIEKLFFGSGTQLSVL.